This passage covers 26 T cell receptor beta chains from one sample sequenced in a study of blood T cell repertoires in COVID-19. Some clones are missing from TCRdb's copy, which holds only in-frame ones; the method was immunoSEQ multiplex PCR. The repertoire consists of fewer than 400,000 clones, with 85% to 90% occurring once and the leading ten covering 1.7%. The sample comprised PBMCs or T cells enriched from blood (not recorded which). These receptors originate from a woman aged 30 to 39 who had recovered from COVID-19.

This chain uses TRBV28 with TRBJ2-7; 12 bases match TRBD2. The CDR3 extends over 15 amino acids. Germline assignment: CDR1 MDHEN and CDR2 SYDVKM. Germline trimming cut 5 bases from V and 6 bases from J; bases unmatched to any gene: 8. The CDR3 DNA sequence: TGTGCCAGCAGTGTGACTAGCGGGAGACGGGTCGAGCAGTACTTC. Translating gives CASSVTSGRRVEQYF.

The chain couples TRBV9 to TRBJ2-5, with 8 nucleotides matching TRBD2. Germline loops: CDR1 SGDLS, CDR2 YYNGEE. The CDR3 spans 14 residues. V shed 2 bases and J 0 bases; nucleotides not matched to a gene: 0. Here the CDR3 reads CASSVRGDQETQYF. DNA for the CDR3: TGTGCCAGCAGCGTGCGGGGGGACCAAGAGACCCAGTACTTC.

The genes are TRBV7-2 and TRBJ2-7, with D uncertain. V shed 1 base and J shed 3 bases, with 13 bases lying between them. The CDR3 runs 15 residues. The germline V gene has CDR1 SGHTA and CDR2 FQGNSA. The DNA for the CDR3 is TGTGCCAGCAGCTTAGACGCAGGATTAAACTACGAGCAGTACTTC. Protein sequence: CASSLDAGLNYEQYF.

This chain links TRBV7-2 with TRBJ1-4, with 9 bases lining up with TRBD1. Germline values: CDR1 SGHTA, CDR2 FQGNSA. Trimming took 5 bases from V and 12 from J; bases not matched to a gene: 7. This CDR3 has 13 residues. In DNA, the CDR3 is TGTGCCAGCAGCCCCCGGGACAGGGTTGAACTGTTTTTT. It translates to CASSPRDRVELFF.

The chain uses TRBV2 and TRBJ1-2; D unclear. The germline V and J ends were trimmed by 4 bases and 0 bases, with 9 bases remaining between them. The CDR3 loop spans 14 amino acids. Germline V lookup: CDR1 SNHLY, CDR2 FYNNEI. Here the CDR3 reads CASSGRRTNYGYTF. DNA of the CDR3: TGTGCCAGCAGTGGACGGAGAACTAACTATGGCTACACCTTC.

This clone came up once. The junction departs from the called germline gene at one end, perhaps through a read error. The chain joins TRBV20-1 to TRBJ1-2; D is unclear. This CDR3 has 10 amino acids. Looked up from germline, CDR1 is DFQATT and CDR2 is SNEGSKA (reference sequence). The chain's CDR3 is CSARGHGYTF. The CDR3 coding sequence is TGCAGTGCGAGAGGGCACGGCTACACCTTC.

The chain is built from TRBV5-1 and TRBJ2-3, with TRBD2 as a possible D gene (6 bases). The CDR3 runs 13 residues. The V and J ends lost 0 bases and 8 bases respectively, with 10 bases between them. The germline V gene encodes CDR1 SGHRS and CDR2 YFSETQ. CDR3 region: CASSLGTGGTQYF. The CDR3 bases are TGCGCCAGCAGCTTGGGGACCGGGGGTACGCAGTATTTT.

The genes are TRBV29-1 and TRBJ1-1; D is perhaps TRBD1 (5 bases). Germline CDR1 and CDR2: SQVTM and ANQGSEA. This CDR3 is 14 amino acids long. Trimming took off 5 bases at V and 0 bases at J, with 13 bases between the two ends. The CDR3 reads CSVRQQHMNTEAFF. CDR3 sequence (DNA): TGCAGCGTTCGACAGCAGCATATGAACACTGAAGCTTTCTTT. The entire variable domain, with the rest obtained from reference TRBV29-1 and TRBJ1-1, is as follows: SAVISQKPSRDICQRGTSLTIQCQVDSQVTMMFWYRQQPGQSLTLIATANQGSEATYESGFVIDKFPISRPNLTFSTLTVSNMSPEDSSIYLCSVRQQHMNTEAFFGQGTRLTVV.

The DNA for the CDR3 is TGTGCCAGCAGTTTATACAGGGGAAATGAAAAACTGTTTTTT. It translates to CASSLYRGNEKLFF. The genes are TRBV27 and TRBJ1-4, with 7 nucleotides matching TRBD1. The J segment lost 5 bases and the V segment lost 1 base, leaving 1 base of the junction unmatched. Germline-derived CDR1 and CDR2 are MNHEY and SMNVEV (reference sequence). This CDR3 is 14 amino acids long.

The chain joins TRBV19 to TRBJ2-7; 8 bases map to TRBD1. With V trimmed by 1 base and J by 4 bases, 6 bases remained unmatched. This CDR3 contains 15 residues. Germline V gene lookup returns CDR1 LNHDA and CDR2 SQIVND (reference sequence). The CDR3, as DNA: TGTGCCAGTAGTATAGGGACAGGGATGGTGTACGAGCAGTACTTC. This codes for CASSIGTGMVYEQYF.

Here the CDR3 DNA reads TGTGCCAGCAGCAAAGTCAAGGGACAGGGGGGACTTAACTATGGCTACACCTTC. This codes for CASSKVKGQGGLNYGYTF. V and J are TRBV21-1 and TRBJ1-2; the table calls TRBD1, which could not be checked here. TRBV21-1 represents a pseudogene. CDR3 size: 18 residues.

The chain couples TRBV7-3 to TRBJ1-1; 7 bases fit TRBD1. Trimming removed 1 base from V and 3 bases from J; junction bases left unmatched: 17. This CDR3 has 19 amino acids. The germline V gene has CDR1 SGHTA and CDR2 FQGTGA. The CDR3 loop reads CASSLMPRSLRDRDTEAFF. The CDR3 nucleotides read TGTGCCAGCAGCTTAATGCCCCGCAGCCTCCGGGACAGAGACACTGAAGCTTTCTTT. Full variable domain (missing parts from reference TRBV7-3 and TRBJ1-1): GAGVSQTPSNKVTEKGKYVELRCDPISGHTALYWYRQSLGQGPEFLIYFQGTGAADDSGLPNDRFFAVRPEGSVSTLKIQRTERGDSAVYLCASSLMPRSLRDRDTEAFFGQGTRLTVV.

This clone has only a few counts. The chain couples TRBV4-2 to TRBJ2-3; the match to TRBD1 covers 12 bases. J lost 3 bases, V lost 4 bases, and 2 bases had no gene match. The germline V gene has CDR1 LGHNA and CDR2 YNFKEQ. There are 15 residues in the CDR3. CDR3 protein: CASSPGQGATDTQYF. DNA of the CDR3: TGTGCCAGCAGCCCGGGACAGGGGGCGACAGATACGCAGTATTTT.

The chain combines TRBV7-9 with TRBJ1-5, with TRBD1 matching over 11 bases. Trimming at V came to 5 bases and at J to 7 bases, leaving 4 bases not matched to a gene. The germline V gene encodes CDR1 SEHNR and CDR2 FQNEAQ (reference sequence). The CDR3 totals 14 residues. The CDR3, as DNA: TGTGCCAGCAGCCCGGGACAGGGGGGACAGCCCCAGCATTTT. Translated: CASSPGQGGQPQHF.

This chain uses TRBV24-1 with TRBJ2-1; TRBD1 aligns across 8 bases. CDR1 KGHDR and CDR2 SFDVKD come from the germline V gene. The J segment lost 7 bases and the V segment lost 4 bases, leaving 8 bases of the junction unmatched. CDR3 length: 15 amino acids. The CDR3 loop is CATSDPRGQANEQFF. The DNA of the CDR3 is TGTGCCACCAGTGACCCCCGGGGACAGGCAAATGAGCAGTTCTTC.

The rearrangement uses TRBV7-9 and TRBJ2-1; TRBD1 might be the D (6 bases). The CDR3 length is 12 residues. Trimming left V 2 bases short and J 12 bases short, with 11 bases between. Germline lookup yields CDR1 SEHNR and CDR2 FQNEAQ (reference sequence). The CDR3 protein is CASSLKGDGQFF. The CDR3 nucleotides read TGTGCCAGCAGCTTAAAGGGGGATGGGCAGTTCTTC. The entire variable domain, with the rest obtained from reference TRBV7-9 and TRBJ2-1, is as follows: DTGVSQNPRHKITKRGQNVTFRCDPISEHNRLYWYRQTLGQGPEFLTYFQNEAQLEKSRLLSDRFSAERPKGSFSTLEIQRTEQGDSAMYLCASSLKGDGQFFGPGTRLTVL.

This clone was counted between two and nine times. The chain uses TRBV19 and TRBJ1-5, with TRBD1 identical over 10 bases. This CDR3 has 17 residues. Per germline, CDR1 LNHDA and CDR2 SQIVND (reference sequence). The V segment lost 3 bases and the J segment 2 bases; nucleotides outside the gene matches: 7. As DNA, the CDR3 is TGTGCCAGTAGTATCTTTTTAGGGACAGGGGGCAATCAGCCCCAGCATTTT. As protein: CASSIFLGTGGNQPQHF.

The chain employs TRBV4-2 and TRBJ2-3, with 9 nucleotides matching TRBD1. The trim removed 1 base at V and 3 bases at J, leaving 5 bases unmatched. Germline CDR1 is LGHNA and CDR2 is YNFKEQ. This CDR3 comprises 16 residues. Written as DNA, the CDR3 is TGTGCCAGCAGCCAAGCCCCGGGACAGGGAACAGATACGCAGTATTTT. This codes for CASSQAPGQGTDTQYF.

The CDR3 loop reads CATSWERTTDTQYF. Written as DNA, the CDR3 is TGTGCCACCAGCTGGGAGCGGACCACAGATACGCAGTATTTT. The chain recombines TRBV15 with TRBJ2-3, with D possibly matching TRBD2 (5 bases). The CDR3 runs to 14 residues. Germline assignment: CDR1 LNHNV and CDR2 YYDKDF (reference sequence). Between the trimmed V and J ends, which lost 5 bases and 2 bases, there was a span of 11 bases.

This chain joins TRBV5-6 and TRBJ1-1, with D possibly matching TRBD1 (6 bases). Per germline, CDR1 SGHDT and CDR2 YYEEEE. The CDR3 extends over 13 amino acids. Trimming took off 2 bases at V and 5 bases at J, with 10 bases between the two ends. DNA of the CDR3: TGTGCCAGCAGCTTCACAGGGCGAACTGAAGCTTTCTTT. The encoded protein is CASSFTGRTEAFF.

The rearrangement joins TRBV19 to TRBJ1-1; TRBD1 matches 10 bases. The ends lost 4 bases at V and 2 bases at J; junction bases unmatched: 7. Germline CDR1 and CDR2: LNHDA and SQIVND (reference sequence). CDR3 length equals 16 residues. The CDR3 sequence: CASSTGTGARNTEAFF. In DNA form, the CDR3 reads TGTGCCAGTAGTACCGGGACAGGGGCTCGTAACACTGAAGCTTTCTTT.

This chain joins TRBV19 and TRBJ1-6; TRBD1 agrees at 7 bases. This CDR3 contains 15 residues. Germline loops: CDR1 LNHDA, CDR2 SQIVND (reference sequence). J gave up 7 bases and V 5 bases, and 8 bases lay outside the gene matches. CDR3 in amino acids: CASSARQGGNSPLHF. The CDR3 DNA reads as TGTGCCAGTAGTGCCCGACAGGGTGGGAATTCACCCCTCCACTTT.

This clone was observed a few times. The V gene is TRBV5-1, the J gene TRBJ2-2; TRBD1 agrees at 10 bases. V dropped 3 bases and J dropped 4; count of bases not matched to a gene: 0. Germline V CDR1 and CDR2: SGHRS, YFSETQ. The CDR3 runs to 14 residues. CDR3 nucleotide sequence: TGCGCCAGCAGCTGGACAGGGGGCACCGGGGAGCTGTTTTTT. Its protein product is CASSWTGGTGELFF.

The rearrangement uses TRBV28 and TRBJ1-5; D is unresolved. This CDR3 comprises 12 residues. Germline-derived CDR1 and CDR2 are MDHEN and SYDVKM. V lost 6 bases and J 3 bases, leaving 6 bases between the germline ends. CDR3 residues: CASSLANQPQHF. For the CDR3, the DNA is TGTGCCAGCAGCTTGGCCAATCAGCCCCAGCATTTT.

The genes are TRBV2 and TRBJ1-5; D ambiguous. The CDR3 runs to 13 residues. V lost 3 bases and J 3 bases, leaving 6 bases between the germline ends. CDR1 and CDR2 from the germline V gene are SNHLY and FYNNEI. The CDR3 coding sequence is TGTGCCAGCAGTGACCCCAACAATCAGCCCCAGCATTTT. It yields the protein CASSDPNNQPQHF.

The rearrangement links TRBV19 to TRBJ1-1; 10 bases align to TRBD1. Germline V gene sequence: CDR1 LNHDA, CDR2 SQIVND (reference sequence). The V segment lost 7 bases and the J segment 0 bases; nucleotides outside the gene matches: 11. This CDR3 is 17 amino acids long. CDR3 sequence reads: CASTPLPGQGMNTEAFF. CDR3 DNA sequence: TGTGCCAGTACTCCCTTACCGGGACAGGGGATGAACACTGAAGCTTTCTTT.